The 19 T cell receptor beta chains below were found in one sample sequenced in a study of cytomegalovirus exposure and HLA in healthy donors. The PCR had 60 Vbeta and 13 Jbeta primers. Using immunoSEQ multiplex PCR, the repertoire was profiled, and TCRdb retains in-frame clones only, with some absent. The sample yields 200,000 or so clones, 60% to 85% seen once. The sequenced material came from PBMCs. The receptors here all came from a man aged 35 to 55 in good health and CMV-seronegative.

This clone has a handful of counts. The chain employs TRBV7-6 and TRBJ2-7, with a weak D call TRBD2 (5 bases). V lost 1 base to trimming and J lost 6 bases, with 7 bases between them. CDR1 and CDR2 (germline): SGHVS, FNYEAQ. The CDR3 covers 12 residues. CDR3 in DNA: TGTGCCAGCAGCTTAGTGACTACCGAGCAGTACTTC. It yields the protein CASSLVTTEQYF.

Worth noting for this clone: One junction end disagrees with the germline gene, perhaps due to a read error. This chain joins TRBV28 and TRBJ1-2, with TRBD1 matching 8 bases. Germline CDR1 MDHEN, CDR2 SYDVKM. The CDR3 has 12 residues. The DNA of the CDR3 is TGTGCCAGCAGGCCCTCCGGGACAGGCGTTCTCTTC. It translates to CASRPSGTGVLF.

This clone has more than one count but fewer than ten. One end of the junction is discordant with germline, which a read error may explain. The CDR3 loop is CSSSPKARIQETQYF. The DNA of the CDR3 is TGTTCCAGCAGCCCTAAAGCGCGGATACAAGAGACCCAGTACTTC. This chain uses TRBV7-9 with TRBJ2-5; D unclear. CDR1 and CDR2 (germline): SEHNR, FQNEAQ (reference sequence). The CDR3 has 15 amino acids.

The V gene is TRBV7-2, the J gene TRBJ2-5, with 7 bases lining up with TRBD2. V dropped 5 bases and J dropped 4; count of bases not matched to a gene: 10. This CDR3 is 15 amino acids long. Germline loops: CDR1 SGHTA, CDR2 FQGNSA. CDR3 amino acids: CASSRNWLAVETQYF. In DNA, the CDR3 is TGTGCCAGCAGCCGCAATTGGCTAGCGGTAGAGACCCAGTACTTC.

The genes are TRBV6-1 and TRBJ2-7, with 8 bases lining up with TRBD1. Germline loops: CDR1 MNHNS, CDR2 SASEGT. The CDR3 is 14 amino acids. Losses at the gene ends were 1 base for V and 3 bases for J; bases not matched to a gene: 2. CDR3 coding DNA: TGTGCCAGCAGTGAAGGACAGGGGCTCTACGAGCAGTACTTC. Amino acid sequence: CASSEGQGLYEQYF.

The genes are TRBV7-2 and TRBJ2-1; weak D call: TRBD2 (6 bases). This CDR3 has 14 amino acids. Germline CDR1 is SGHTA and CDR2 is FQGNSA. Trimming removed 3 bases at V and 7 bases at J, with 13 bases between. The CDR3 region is CASSLARESNEQFF. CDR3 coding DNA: TGTGCCAGCAGCTTGGCTCGGGAGTCTAATGAGCAGTTCTTC.

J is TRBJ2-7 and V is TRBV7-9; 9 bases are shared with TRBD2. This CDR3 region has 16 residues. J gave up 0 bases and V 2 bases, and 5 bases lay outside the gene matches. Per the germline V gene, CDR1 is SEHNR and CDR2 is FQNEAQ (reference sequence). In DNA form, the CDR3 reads TGTGCCAGCAGCTTATCTGCGGGAGGGCCCTCCTACGAGCAGTACTTC. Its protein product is CASSLSAGGPSYEQYF.

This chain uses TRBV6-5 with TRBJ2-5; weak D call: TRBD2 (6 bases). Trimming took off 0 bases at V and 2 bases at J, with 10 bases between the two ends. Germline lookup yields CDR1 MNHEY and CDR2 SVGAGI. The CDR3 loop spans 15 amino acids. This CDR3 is CASSYSGGWQETQYF. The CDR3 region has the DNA TGTGCCAGCAGTTACTCTGGAGGGTGGCAAGAGACCCAGTACTTC.

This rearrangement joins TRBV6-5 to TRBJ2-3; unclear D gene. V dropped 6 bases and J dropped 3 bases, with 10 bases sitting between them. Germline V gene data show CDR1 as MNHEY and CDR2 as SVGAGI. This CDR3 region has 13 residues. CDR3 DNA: TGTGCCAGCAGGACCCCAGGAACAGATACGCAGTATTTT. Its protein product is CASRTPGTDTQYF.

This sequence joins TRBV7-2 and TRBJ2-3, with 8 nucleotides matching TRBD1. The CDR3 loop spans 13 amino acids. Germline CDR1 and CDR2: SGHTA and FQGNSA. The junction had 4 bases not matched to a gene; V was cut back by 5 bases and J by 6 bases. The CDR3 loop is CASSLGQGDTQYF. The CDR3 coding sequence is TGTGCCAGCAGCCTAGGACAGGGTGATACGCAGTATTTT.

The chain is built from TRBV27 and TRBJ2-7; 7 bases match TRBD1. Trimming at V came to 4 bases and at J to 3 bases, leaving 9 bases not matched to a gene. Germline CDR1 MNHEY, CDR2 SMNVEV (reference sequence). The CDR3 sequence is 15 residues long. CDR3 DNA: TGTGCCAGCAGTTCCCGCGACAGGGTTGGCTACGAGCAGTACTTC. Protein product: CASSSRDRVGYEQYF.

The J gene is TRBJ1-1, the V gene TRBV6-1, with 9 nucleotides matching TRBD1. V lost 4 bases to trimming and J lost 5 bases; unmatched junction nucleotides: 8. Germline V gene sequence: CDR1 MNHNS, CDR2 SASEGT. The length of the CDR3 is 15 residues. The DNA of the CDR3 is TGTGCCAGCAGTGCTTGGGGACAGGGAAGAACTGAAGCTTTCTTT. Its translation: CASSAWGQGRTEAFF.

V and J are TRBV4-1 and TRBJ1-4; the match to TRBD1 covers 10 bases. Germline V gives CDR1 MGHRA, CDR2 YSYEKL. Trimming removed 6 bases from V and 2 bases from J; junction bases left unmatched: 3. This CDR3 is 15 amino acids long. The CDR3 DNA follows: TGCGCCAGCAGGGACAGGGGGGCGACTAATGAAAAACTGTTTTTT. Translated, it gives CASRDRGATNEKLFF.

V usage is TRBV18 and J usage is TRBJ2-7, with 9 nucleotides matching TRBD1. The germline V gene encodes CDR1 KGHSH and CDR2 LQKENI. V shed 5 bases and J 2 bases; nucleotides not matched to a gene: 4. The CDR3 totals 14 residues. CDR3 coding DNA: TGTGCCAGCTCAACCGGGACAGGGCCCTACGAGCAGTACTTC. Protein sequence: CASSTGTGPYEQYF.

The DNA for the CDR3 is TGTGCCAGCAGTCCCCCCGGGGGGCCACTATGGGATGAGCAGTTCTTC. Translated: CASSPPGGPLWDEQFF. The chain carries TRBV27 and TRBJ2-1; a weak D match, TRBD2 (7 bases). The CDR3 consists of 16 residues. V was shortened by 5 bases and J by 8 bases, with 22 bases between the two germline ends. Germline V gene data show CDR1 as MNHEY and CDR2 as SMNVEV (reference sequence).

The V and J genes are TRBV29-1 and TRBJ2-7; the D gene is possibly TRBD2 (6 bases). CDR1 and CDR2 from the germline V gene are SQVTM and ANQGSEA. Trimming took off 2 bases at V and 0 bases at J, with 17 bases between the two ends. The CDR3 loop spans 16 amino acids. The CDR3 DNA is TGCAGCGTTGAAATTAAGGCGGGATGGGGCTCCTACGAGCAGTACTTC. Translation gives CSVEIKAGWGSYEQYF.

The chain's CDR3 is CASSLEYNQPQHF. The CDR3 bases are TGTGCCAGCAGCTTAGAGTACAATCAGCCCCAGCATTTT. The chain carries TRBV11-2 and TRBJ1-5; no definite D call. Germline CDR1 is SGHAT and CDR2 is FQNNGV. CDR3 length: 13 residues. Between the trimmed V and J ends, which lost 0 bases and 3 bases, there was a span of 3 bases.

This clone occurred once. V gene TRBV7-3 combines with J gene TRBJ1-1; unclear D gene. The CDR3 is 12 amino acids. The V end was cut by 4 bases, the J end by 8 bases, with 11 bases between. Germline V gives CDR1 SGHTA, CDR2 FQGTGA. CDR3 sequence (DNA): TGTGCCAGCAGCTCCCCCTCCGGGGAAGCTTTCTTT. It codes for CASSSPSGEAFF.

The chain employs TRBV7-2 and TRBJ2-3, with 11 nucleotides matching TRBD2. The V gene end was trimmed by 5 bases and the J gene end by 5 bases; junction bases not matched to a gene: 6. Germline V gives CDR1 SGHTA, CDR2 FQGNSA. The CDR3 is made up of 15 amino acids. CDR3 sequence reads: CASSTLAGVGDTQYF. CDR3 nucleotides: TGTGCCAGCAGCACACTAGCGGGAGTTGGAGATACGCAGTATTTT.